The 3 T cell receptor beta chains below all came from one sample that was sequenced in a study of control samples from healthy donors and cancer patients. Assay: immunoSEQ multiplex PCR; the TCRdb copy retains only in-frame clones and omits some. The table shows 84,000 or so clones, with around 92% occurring only once. The sequencing sample was made of blood. Every receptor here comes from a man under 40 in good health.

V gene TRBV7-9 combines with J gene TRBJ1-2; possible D gene TRBD1, 5 bases. V shed 0 bases and J shed 1 base, with 9 bases lying between them. Looked up from germline, CDR1 is SEHNR and CDR2 is FQNEAQ (reference sequence). This CDR3 has 15 residues. The CDR3 loop is CASSLALTVNYGYTF. CDR3 in DNA: TGTGCCAGCAGCTTAGCCCTGACAGTTAACTATGGCTACACCTTC.

This clone was counted a few times. This chain connects TRBV19 to TRBJ1-5; 8 bases are shared with TRBD1. Germline V CDR1 and CDR2: LNHDA, SQIVND (reference sequence). CDR3 length: 14 residues. After removal of 7 bases from V and 3 bases from J, the junction contained 5 bases not matched to a gene. CDR3 sequence (DNA): TGTGCCAGTACCGGGACAGGTTACAATCAGCCCCAGCATTTT. This codes for CASTGTGYNQPQHF.

The V call is TRBV4-1, the J call TRBJ1-4; 7 bases map to TRBD1. The CDR3 extends over 15 amino acids. V trimming: 4 bases; J trimming: 3 bases; junction bases outside the gene matches: 5. Germline lookup yields CDR1 MGHRA and CDR2 YSYEKL. The CDR3: CASSRPGQSNEKLFF. As DNA, the CDR3 is TGCGCCAGCAGCCGTCCGGGACAGTCTAATGAAAAACTGTTTTTT.